The clone carrying this TCR beta chain has only one observation. The same CDR3 is also encoded by other DNA sequences in this sample. Germline V gives CDR1 SGHAT, CDR2 FQNNGV. Trimming took 2 bases from V and 5 from J; bases not matched to a gene: 1. CDR3 length equals 15 residues. Both 60 Vbeta primers and 13 Jbeta primers went into the PCR. TCRdb keeps only in-frame clones here, not all; method: immunoSEQ multiplex PCR. Among hundreds of thousands of clones listed, roughly 91% were seen once. The sample belongs to a study of cytomegalovirus exposure and HLA in healthy donors. This chain connects TRBV11-2 to TRBJ2-2; 11 bases are shared with TRBD2. This receptor was taken from a woman between 18 and 30 years old in good health and CMV-seronegative. Specimen: PBMCs. The CDR3 spells CASSLLAGGTGELFF. CDR3 bases: TGTGCCAGCAGCTTACTAGCGGGAGGTACCGGGGAGCTGTTTTTT.